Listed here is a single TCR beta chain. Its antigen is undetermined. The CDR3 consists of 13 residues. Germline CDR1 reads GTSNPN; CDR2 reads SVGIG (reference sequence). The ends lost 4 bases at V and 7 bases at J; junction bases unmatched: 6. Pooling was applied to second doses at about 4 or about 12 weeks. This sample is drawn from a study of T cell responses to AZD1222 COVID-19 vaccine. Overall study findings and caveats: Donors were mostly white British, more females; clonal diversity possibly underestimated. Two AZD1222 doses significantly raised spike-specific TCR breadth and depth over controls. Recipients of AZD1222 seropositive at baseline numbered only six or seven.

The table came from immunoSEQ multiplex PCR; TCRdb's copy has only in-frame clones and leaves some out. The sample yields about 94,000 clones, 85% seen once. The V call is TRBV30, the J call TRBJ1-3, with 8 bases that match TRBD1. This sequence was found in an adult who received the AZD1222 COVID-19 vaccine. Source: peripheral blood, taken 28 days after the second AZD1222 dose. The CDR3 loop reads CAWTSRGPNTIYF. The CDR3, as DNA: TGTGCCTGGACGAGCAGGGGGCCTAACACCATATATTTT.